The TCR beta chain described here comes from a study of human T cells and chemical hapten exposure. Background on the study: Sensitization employed 2% DPC on approximately 2 cm by approximately 2 cm of upper inner arm skin.

Comment on this clonotype: Its antigen is unknown.

Germline V gene sequence: CDR1 MNHNS, CDR2 SASEGT. This CDR3 spans 15 amino acids. V shed 5 bases, J shed 1 base, and the junction held 6 bases outside the gene matches. One entry per CDR3 protein results from TCRdb running MiXCR on the RACE reads. The table lists about 400,000 distinct CDR3 sequences, around 6% of them singletons, with around 5.6% in the top ten. Overall study findings and caveats: Versus controls, significantly more large CDR3 similarity clusters arose from expanded TCRs. TCRs above 1 in 1000 frequency stayed constant with DPC sensitization.

Time point meaning: patch test 2, 6 weeks after DPC sensitization. The treatment was: therapeutic diphenylcyclopropenone sensitization with weekly scalp DPC. Every patch test was put on after a blood sample was taken. The receptor comes from a woman younger than 35 with alopecia areata. Some clones in this sample may be carry-over from other donors' samples. Sequencing was performed on whole blood, taken in connection with sensitization to the hapten diphenylcyclopropenone (DPC). The V call is TRBV6-1, the J call TRBJ2-7, with 9 positions matching TRBD2. DNA of the CDR3: TGTGCCAGCAGTCAGCGGGGGGCATATTCCTACGAGCAGTACTTC. Translating gives CASSQRGAYSYEQYF.